Presented here are 27 T cell receptor beta chains from one specimen sequenced in a study of neoadjuvant anti-PD-1 for oral cavity cancer. The data were produced by immunoSEQ multiplex PCR, yet TCRdb's version contains in-frame clones alone and is incomplete. The repertoire holds around 37,000 clones, 35% to 40% seen once, with 16% in the top ten. Time point defined: after neoadjuvant nivolumab, at surgical resection. The specimen comprised tumor tissue, sampled after nivolumab (anti-PD-1) treatment. The origin of the receptors is a person aged 35-79 years with oral cavity squamous cell carcinoma.

The chain has TRBV5-4 and TRBJ2-5; 7 bases are a match to TRBD1. V dropped 4 bases and J dropped 1; count of bases not matched to a gene: 10. In germline, CDR1 is SGHNT, CDR2 YYREEE (reference sequence). This CDR3 has 16 residues. The CDR3 nucleotides read TGTGCCAGCAGCGTGAGGGGACAGTTGGGCCAAGAGACCCAGTACTTC. It yields the protein CASSVRGQLGQETQYF.

This clone turned up a few times. The rearrangement uses TRBV27 and TRBJ1-1, with D uncertain. The CDR3 spans 12 residues. Trimming cost V 5 bases and J 4 bases, with 8 bases left between them. The germline V gene encodes CDR1 MNHEY and CDR2 SMNVEV (reference sequence). The CDR3: CASSTVGTEAFF. The DNA of the CDR3 is TGTGCCAGCAGTACTGTGGGCACTGAAGCTTTCTTT.

The chain joins TRBV9 to TRBJ2-7; 7 bases are shared with TRBD2. This CDR3 has 14 amino acids. J was trimmed by 5 bases and V by 4 bases; bases with no gene match: 9. CDR1 SGDLS and CDR2 YYNGEE come from the germline V gene. The CDR3 here is CASSSGRASDEQYF. The CDR3 DNA follows: TGTGCCAGCAGCTCAGGGAGGGCCAGCGACGAGCAGTACTTC.

V is TRBV11-3 and J is TRBJ2-1; D is possibly TRBD1 or TRBD2 (6 bases each). The CDR3 runs to 16 residues. CDR1 is SGHNT, CDR2 YENEEA, per germline. V was clipped by 1 base and J by 3 bases, with 13 bases between them. The CDR3 region has the DNA TGTGCCAGCAGCTTAGGGTGGCGGGGACACTACAATGAGCAGTTCTTC. This encodes CASSLGWRGHYNEQFF. Supplemented by reference TRBV11-3 and TRBJ2-1, the full variable domain reads EAGVVQSPRYKIIEKKQPVAFWCNPISGHNTLYWYLQNLGQGPELLIRYENEEAVDDSQLPKDRFSAERLKGVDSTLKIQPAELGDSAVYLCASSLGWRGHYNEQFFGPGTRLTVL.

This clone was observed a handful of times. J is TRBJ2-3 and V is TRBV6-1; 10 nucleotides agree with TRBD2. Germline loops: CDR1 MNHNS, CDR2 SASEGT. This CDR3 region has 15 residues. J gave up 3 bases and V 8 bases, and 8 bases lay outside the gene matches. CDR3 sequence (DNA): TGTGCCAGCGGGAGCGGGGGGGTTTCAACAGATACGCAGTATTTT. Its protein product is CASGSGGVSTDTQYF.

The chain links TRBV30 to TRBJ1-1; no reliable D call. The CDR3 loop spans 11 amino acids. V lost 3 bases, J lost 7 bases, and 9 bases lay in between. Germline CDR1 and CDR2: GTSNPN and SVGIG (reference sequence). The CDR3 reads CAWSLRDEAFF. The CDR3 DNA sequence: TGTGCCTGGAGCTTGAGGGATGAAGCTTTCTTT.

This clone appeared many times. The rearrangement uses TRBV27 and TRBJ1-1; D gene ambiguous. This CDR3 has 17 amino acids. Trimming cost V 0 bases and J 0 bases, with 14 bases left between them. CDR1 and CDR2 (germline): MNHEY, SMNVEV (reference sequence). The CDR3: CASSLSYITPMNTEAFF. In DNA form, the CDR3 reads TGTGCCAGCAGTTTATCTTATATTACACCGATGAACACTGAAGCTTTCTTT.

V gene TRBV9 combines with J gene TRBJ1-1; TRBD1 matches 9 bases. After removal of 3 bases from V and 0 bases from J, the junction contained 12 bases not matched to a gene. Germline V lookup: CDR1 SGDLS, CDR2 YYNGEE. The CDR3 loop spans 18 amino acids. In DNA form, the CDR3 reads TGTGCCAGCAGCGGGGACAGGGTACAGGGAGGAATGAACACTGAAGCTTTCTTT. Translated, it gives CASSGDRVQGGMNTEAFF. Looking up the rest from reference TRBV9 and TRBJ1-1 gives the full variable domain: DSGVTQTPKHLITATGQRVTLRCSPRSGDLSVYWYQQSLDQGLQFLIQYYNGEERAKGNILERFSAQQFPDLHSELNLSSLELGDSALYFCASSGDRVQGGMNTEAFFGQGTRLTVV.

In its sample, this clone was seen a few times. CDR3 protein: CANSRRSTDTQYF. In nucleotides, the CDR3 is TGTGCCAATTCGAGACGGAGCACAGATACGCAGTATTTT. The chain uses TRBV6-1 and TRBJ2-3; no clear D gene. Germline V gene sequence: CDR1 MNHNS, CDR2 SASEGT. The CDR3 runs 13 residues. Trimming took off 10 bases at V and 0 bases at J, with 11 bases between the two ends.

The chain is built from TRBV7-9 and TRBJ2-1, with D hard to call. The CDR3 has 15 amino acids. Trimming removed 5 bases from V and 5 bases from J, with 16 bases in between. Germline loops: CDR1 SEHNR, CDR2 FQNEAQ (reference sequence). CDR3 DNA: TGTGCCAGCAGCCCCCAGCGAATCGCGGACAATGAGCAGTTCTTC. The encoded protein is CASSPQRIADNEQFF. Together with reference TRBV7-9 and TRBJ2-1, the CDR3 gives the full variable domain: DTGVSQNPRHKITKRGQNVTFRCDPISEHNRLYWYRQTLGQGPEFLTYFQNEAQLEKSRLLSDRFSAERPKGSFSTLEIQRTEQGDSAMYLCASSPQRIADNEQFFGPGTRLTVL.

The rearrangement uses TRBV6-1 and TRBJ1-1; D not resolved. V lost 0 bases and J 4 bases, leaving 6 bases between the germline ends. Germline V lookup: CDR1 MNHNS, CDR2 SASEGT. The CDR3 sequence is 13 residues long. CDR3 DNA: TGTGCCAGCAGTGAAGCAGGGATCACTGAAGCTTTCTTT. This sequence encodes CASSEAGITEAFF.

This clone showed up many times. The chain is built from TRBV28 and TRBJ1-2; D might be TRBD1 (6 bases). This CDR3 has 13 amino acids. V shed 2 bases and J shed 3 bases, with 7 bases lying between them. CDR1 is MDHEN, CDR2 SYDVKM, per germline. The CDR3 is CASSLRGYYGYTF. In DNA form, the CDR3 reads TGTGCCAGCAGTTTAAGGGGGTACTATGGCTACACCTTC.

The chain has TRBV5-4 and TRBJ2-6; D is uncertain. The germline V gene has CDR1 SGHNT and CDR2 YYREEE (reference sequence). The CDR3 contains 15 residues. Trimming pared 4 bases from V and 1 base from J, leaving 9 bases between. This chain's CDR3 is CASSLKVSGANVLTF. The CDR3 DNA follows: TGTGCCAGCAGCCTCAAAGTTTCTGGGGCCAACGTCCTGACTTTC.

The gene calls are TRBV12-5 and TRBJ1-4, with 7 bases that match TRBD1. Germline values: CDR1 LGHNT, CDR2 FRNRAP. There are 13 residues in the CDR3. The trim removed 5 bases at V and 6 bases at J, leaving 3 bases unmatched. In nucleotides, the CDR3 is TGTGCTAGTGGTAACGGACAGGATGAAAAACTGTTTTTT. This translates into CASGNGQDEKLFF.

The rearrangement joins TRBV10-3 to TRBJ2-7; tentative D call: TRBD2 (8 bases). The germline V and J ends were trimmed by 4 bases and 3 bases, with 16 bases remaining between them. The CDR3 is 15 residues long. CDR1 ENHRY and CDR2 SYGVKD come from the germline V gene. The CDR3: CAISGTGGGLYEQYF. CDR3 sequence (DNA): TGTGCCATCAGTGGGACAGGCGGGGGGCTCTACGAGCAGTACTTC.

This clone was found a few times. The chain employs TRBV11-3 and TRBJ1-1; D uncertain. CDR1 SGHNT and CDR2 YENEEA come from the germline V gene. The CDR3 consists of 13 residues. V was cut by 5 bases and J by 2 bases, with 9 bases left in between. The CDR3 coding sequence is TGTGCCAGCAGCCCCCGGCCTAACACTGAAGCTTTCTTT. Protein product: CASSPRPNTEAFF.

This clone was detected only a few times. The V gene is TRBV9, the J gene TRBJ1-2; 7 bases are shared with TRBD1. CDR1 and CDR2 (germline): SGDLS, YYNGEE. CDR3 length: 15 residues. V gave up 5 bases and J gave up 1 base; unmatched junction bases: 8. CDR3 sequence: CASRTGQRLNYGYTF. For the CDR3, the DNA is TGTGCCAGCAGGACAGGGCAGCGACTTAACTATGGCTACACCTTC.

This clone appeared a few times. The rearrangement uses TRBV5-1 and TRBJ2-2; D ambiguous. The CDR3 totals 14 residues. The germline V gene has CDR1 SGHRS and CDR2 YFSETQ. V was pared by 4 bases and J by 8 bases, with 15 bases between. The CDR3 sequence is CASSLLTPTGELFF. DNA of the CDR3: TGCGCCAGCAGCCTACTGACCCCTACGGGGGAGCTGTTTTTT.

The chain links TRBV28 to TRBJ1-5; tentatively, D is TRBD1 (6 bases). The CDR3 length is 15 residues. Germline-derived CDR1 and CDR2 are MDHEN and SYDVKM. V dropped 6 bases and J dropped 2 bases, with 14 bases sitting between them. The CDR3: CASRIQGSGNQPQHF. The CDR3 bases are TGTGCCAGCAGGATACAGGGTAGCGGCAATCAGCCCCAGCATTTT.

This chain connects TRBV27 to TRBJ1-2; D unclear. With 5 bases removed from V and 0 bases from J, the gap between germline ends came to 10 bases. The germline gives CDR1 MNHEY, CDR2 SMNVEV (reference sequence). CDR3 size: 14 residues. CDR3 nucleotides: TGTGCCAGCAGTACGGGCGGGACTAACTATGGCTACACCTTC. Encoded protein: CASSTGGTNYGYTF.

This clone came up a few times. This sequence joins TRBV27 and TRBJ2-7; no reliable D call. CDR1 is MNHEY, CDR2 SMNVEV, per germline (reference sequence). V gave up 2 bases and J gave up 0 bases, with 8 bases separating them. This CDR3 contains 14 residues. Written as DNA, the CDR3 is TGTGCCAGCAGTTTAGTTGGGATCTCCTACGAGCAGTACTTC. This codes for CASSLVGISYEQYF.

This chain joins TRBV7-8 and TRBJ2-2, with TRBD2 identical over 10 bases. Germline trimming cut 1 base from V and 7 bases from J; bases unmatched to any gene: 3. CDR1 is SGHVS and CDR2 is FQNEAQ in the germline V gene. This CDR3 has 15 amino acids. The CDR3 DNA is TGTGCCAGCAGCTTAGGCAGACTAGCGGGCGGGGAGCTGTTTTTT. Translated, it gives CASSLGRLAGGELFF.

This rearrangement joins TRBV4-1 to TRBJ1-5; the D gene is possibly TRBD1 (5 bases). Germline CDR1 reads MGHRA; CDR2 reads YSYEKL. Trimming cost V 4 bases and J 7 bases, with 20 bases left between them. The CDR3 length is 16 residues. CDR3 in amino acids: CASSPMGTVARQPQHF. The CDR3 DNA reads as TGCGCCAGCAGCCCGATGGGGACTGTTGCGAGACAGCCCCAGCATTTT.

This clone appeared many times. V gene TRBV7-3 combines with J gene TRBJ1-2; 7 bases are a match to TRBD1. The CDR3 extends over 14 amino acids. Per germline, CDR1 SGHTA and CDR2 FQGTGA. V shed 5 bases and J 0 bases; nucleotides not matched to a gene: 3. The CDR3 is CASSPGTANYGYTF. The CDR3 DNA follows: TGTGCCAGCAGCCCCGGGACAGCTAACTATGGCTACACCTTC.

The V call is TRBV7-2, the J call TRBJ2-3; 9 nucleotides line up with TRBD2. The V gene's germline CDR1 is SGHTA and CDR2 FQGNSA. The V and J ends lost 3 bases and 8 bases, in that order; junction bases with no gene match: 12. This CDR3 is 16 amino acids long. Written as DNA, the CDR3 is TGTGCCAGCAGCTTGACGGCGGGAGGGGTTTTTGGTACGCAGTATTTT. Amino acids: CASSLTAGGVFGTQYF.

The sample holds one count of this clone. The V and J genes are TRBV7-9 and TRBJ1-5, with D uncertain. V lost 4 bases and J 3 bases, leaving 10 bases between the germline ends. Germline V gene lookup returns CDR1 SEHNR and CDR2 FQNEAQ (reference sequence). The CDR3 covers 14 residues. In DNA, the CDR3 is TGTGCCAGCAGCTACCTGACGGACAATCAGCCCCAGCATTTT. Translating gives CASSYLTDNQPQHF.

The chain employs TRBV27 and TRBJ2-2; no clear D. Germline CDR1 is MNHEY and CDR2 is SMNVEV (reference sequence). Trimming stripped 1 base from V and 1 base from J, with 7 bases between. This CDR3 has 15 residues. CDR3 in amino acids: CASSLYAGNTGELFF. For the CDR3, the DNA is TGTGCCAGCAGTTTATATGCTGGGAACACCGGGGAGCTGTTTTTT.